A selection of T cell receptor beta chains follows, all from one sample in a study of response to subunit inactivated influenza vaccine. MiXCR, applied by TCRdb to the RT-PCR reads, yields one record per CDR3 protein. The sample includes more than 600,000 distinct CDR3 sequences, less than 20% of them seen just once. The starting material was PBMCs from blood, obtained 4 to 6 days after vaccination. The receptors here all came from a man between 45 and 60 years old who received an inactivated influenza vaccine. CDR3s include the opening cysteine and the closing phenylalanine or tryptophan. D genes are given only for firm matches. Clone size appears in some rows only: once, few, many, or a class for an expanded clone.

j_call v_call d_call cdr3_length clone_size cdr3_aa cdr3_nt
TRBJ2-7 TRBV15 NA 14 few CATSSGSGGYEQYF TGTGCCACCAGCAGCGGATCCGGGGGTTACGAGCAGTACTTC
TRBJ1-2 TRBV4-1 NA 15 NA CASSQAPQGFYGYTF TGCGCCAGCAGCCAAGCACCGCAGGGATTCTATGGCTACACCTTC
TRBJ2-1 TRBV29-1 NA 14 few CSVGTQYSYNEQFF TGCAGCGTAGGGACACAGTACTCCTACAATGAGCAGTTCTTC
TRBJ2-2 TRBV3-1 NA 15 NA CASSPREGGGGELFF TGTGCCAGCAGCCCCCGCGAGGGAGGTGGCGGGGAGCTGTTTTTT
TRBJ2-1 TRBV10-3 NA 14 NA CAISDAGPYNEQFF TGTGCCATCAGTGATGCGGGACCCTACAATGAGCAGTTCTTC
TRBJ2-5 TRBV7-2 TRBD1 17 NA CASSLGSRGSGKETQYF TGTGCCAGCAGCTTAGGATCCAGGGGGAGCGGTAAAGAGACCCAGTACTTC
TRBJ2-1 TRBV29-1 TRBD1 19 NA CSVEDGQGAHRISYNEQFF TGCAGCGTTGAAGATGGGCAGGGGGCCCACCGGATCTCCTACAATGAGCAGTTCTTC
TRBJ1-4 TRBV18 NA 15 NA CASSPRRATNEKLFF TGTGCCAGCTCACCACGGAGGGCAACTAATGAAAAACTGTTTTTT
TRBJ1-1 TRBV7-6 NA 16 few CASSLGVGGSYTEAFF TGTGCCAGCAGCTTAGGAGTCGGGGGGTCCTATACTGAAGCTTTCTTT
TRBJ1-5 TRBV9 NA 15 few CASSVGGGRGQPQHF TGTGCCAGCAGCGTAGGCGGGGGACGCGGTCAGCCCCAGCATTTT
TRBJ2-3 TRBV11-2 TRBD2 14 NA CASRTSGEVDTQYF TGTGCAAGCCGGACTAGCGGGGAGGTAGATACGCAGTATTTT
TRBJ1-4 TRBV12-3/TRBV12-4 TRBD1 16 few CASRPKPGTGNEKLFF TGTGCCAGCAGACCTAAACCCGGGACAGGGAATGAAAAACTGTTTTTT
TRBJ1-2 TRBV24-1 NA 13 few CATSDPGTGSYTF TGTGCCACCAGTGATCCGGGGACGGGGAGCTACACCTTC
TRBJ2-5 TRBV20-1 NA 11 NA CSARDLGNQYF TGCAGTGCTAGAGATCTCGGAAACCAGTACTTC
TRBJ2-3 TRBV7-2 TRBD1 16 NA CASSLRWTGGTDTQYF TGTGCCAGCAGCCTACGATGGACAGGGGGCACAGATACGCAGTATTTT
TRBJ1-5 TRBV6-2/TRBV6-3 TRBD1 14 NA CASRDRASNQPQHF TGTGCCAGCAGGGACAGGGCGAGCAATCAGCCCCAGCATTTT
TRBJ1-4 TRBV20-1 NA 12 NA CSAQVGDEKLFF TGCAGTGCCCAAGTCGGGGACGAAAAACTGTTTTTT
TRBJ2-3 TRBV12-3/TRBV12-4 TRBD2 14 NA CASSLDGGLDTQYF TGTGCCAGCAGTTTAGACGGGGGGTTAGATACGCAGTATTTT
TRBJ2-2 TRBV6-1 TRBD2 17 NA CASRGLAGVWNTGELFF TGTGCCAGCAGGGGACTAGCGGGAGTTTGGAACACCGGGGAGCTGTTTTTT
TRBJ2-1 TRBV15 NA 14 few CATSGPIVGNEQFF TGTGCCACCAGCGGGCCCATAGTGGGCAATGAGCAGTTCTTC
TRBJ2-6 TRBV25-1 TRBD1 17 few CASSEWDRGSGANVLTF TGTGCCAGCAGTGAGTGGGACAGGGGTTCTGGGGCCAACGTCCTGACTTTC
TRBJ1-5 TRBV7-9 NA 12 NA CASSPNSQPQHF TGTGCCAGCAGCCCCAACAGTCAGCCCCAGCATTTT
TRBJ1-2 TRBV5-5 NA 15 NA CASSLAAQGGLGYTF TGTGCCAGCAGCTTGGCGGCCCAGGGAGGACTTGGCTACACCTTC
TRBJ1-2 TRBV7-9 NA 17 NA CASSLRDFTQANYGYTF TGTGCCAGCAGCTTAAGAGACTTCACCCAAGCTAACTATGGCTACACCTTC
TRBJ1-6 TRBV12-3/TRBV12-4 NA 14 NA CASRLQGYNSPLHF TGTGCCAGTCGTCTACAGGGCTATAATTCACCCCTCCACTTT
TRBJ2-2 TRBV24-1 NA 13 NA CATTHGTSGELFF TGTGCCACCACCCATGGGACCTCCGGGGAGCTGTTTTTT
TRBJ2-7 TRBV28 TRBD1 15 few CASRGTGVSSYEQYF TGTGCCAGCAGGGGGACAGGAGTGAGCTCCTACGAGCAGTACTTC
TRBJ1-6 TRBV7-2 NA 16 few CASSLASGVYNSPLHF TGTGCCAGCAGCTTAGCATCAGGGGTCTATAATTCACCCCTCCACTTT
TRBJ2-7 TRBV28 TRBD2 15 NA CASSPLLAEVGEQYF TGTGCCAGCAGTCCCTTACTAGCGGAGGTCGGCGAGCAGTACTTC
TRBJ1-2 TRBV12-3/TRBV12-4 NA 14 NA CASSLTGPSRGYTF TGTGCCAGCAGTTTAACCGGCCCCAGTCGTGGCTACACCTTC
TRBJ2-1 TRBV7-9 NA 14 few CASSHQLAEGEQFF TGTGCCAGCAGTCACCAACTAGCAGAAGGTGAGCAGTTCTTC
TRBJ1-4 TRBV29-1 NA 14 many CSVDALSSEEKLFF TGCAGCGTTGATGCTCTCTCTTCCGAAGAAAAACTGTTTTTT